This is a list of T cell receptor beta chains from one sample in a study of tumor-infiltrating lymphocytes in oesophageal squamous cell carcinoma. Each CDR3 protein is one row after TCRdb ran MiXCR on the PCR reads. Of some 20,000 distinct CDR3 sequences listed, around 43% were seen once; the top ten hold around a third. What was sequenced was normal esophageal tissue next to the tumor. These receptors all stem from a female donor with esophageal squamous cell carcinoma. The CDR3 runs from the conserved cysteine through the conserved F or W. Each record gives: D gene, clone size, J gene, V gene, CDR3 protein, CDR3 DNA. D genes are given only for firm matches. The size field is filled for only some rows; it gives once, few, many or a size class.

NA NA TRBJ1-3 TRBV7-2 CASSLGQASGNTIYF TGTGCCAGCAGCTTAGGACAGGCTTCGGGAAACACCATATATTTT
TRBD1 large TRBJ2-6 TRBV7-3 CASSLTSGTGGSGLTF TGTGCCAGCAGCTTAACGTCCGGGACAGGGGGAAGTGGCCTGACTTTC
TRBD2 NA TRBJ2-3 TRBV7-6 CASSLGLANTDTQYF TGTGCTAGCAGCTTGGGACTAGCGAACACAGATACGCAGTATTTT
TRBD1 few TRBJ1-1 TRBV7-9 CASRPRQGGDTEAFF TGTGCCAGCAGGCCAAGACAGGGAGGCGACACTGAAGCTTTCTTT
NA NA TRBJ1-6 TRBV11-2 CASSLQPYSPLHF TGTGCCAGCAGCTTACAACCTTATTCACCCCTCCACTTT
TRBD1 many TRBJ2-7 TRBV28 CASSNQGVPYEQYF TGTGCCAGCAGTAACCAGGGGGTCCCCTACGAGCAGTACTTC
NA many TRBJ1-1 TRBV10-1 CASSLGRANTEAFF TGCGCCAGCAGTCTCGGCAGGGCGAACACTGAAGCTTTCTTT
TRBD2 many TRBJ2-7 TRBV5-1 CASTHSGRGSYEQYF TGCGCCAGCACCCATAGCGGGAGGGGATCCTACGAGCAGTACTTC
TRBD1 NA TRBJ1-3 TRBV5-1 CASSFTGQGVSGNTIYF TGCGCCAGCAGCTTTACGGGACAGGGGGTATCTGGAAACACCATATATTTT
TRBD1 NA TRBJ2-7 TRBV7-8 CASSLPPGTGSVEQYF TGTGCCAGCAGCTTACCTCCCGGGACAGGGTCCGTGGAGCAGTACTTC
NA few TRBJ2-7 TRBV7-8 CASSLASLSSYEQYF TGTGCCAGCAGCTTAGCGTCTCTTTCCTCCTACGAGCAGTACTTC
TRBD2 many TRBJ2-1 TRBV7-6 CASSSTSESSYNEQFF TGTGCCAGCAGTTCCACTAGCGAAAGCTCCTACAATGAGCAGTTCTTC
TRBD1 once TRBJ2-7 TRBV28 CASSSGGYEQYF TGTGCCAGCAGCTCAGGGGGCTACGAGCAGTACTTC
NA NA TRBJ2-3 TRBV11-2 CASSLAGEDTQYF TGTGCCAGCAGCTTAGCGGGAGAAGATACGCAGTATTTT
NA NA TRBJ2-5 TRBV24-1 CATSAGEETQYF TGTGCCACCAGTGCAGGGGAGGAGACCCAGTACTTC
TRBD2 many TRBJ2-7 TRBV28 CASSLRTSREQYF TGTGCCAGCAGTTTAAGGACTAGTCGTGAGCAGTACTTC
TRBD1 NA TRBJ2-1 TRBV7-9 CASSSRQGSSYNEQFF TGTGCCAGCAGCTCCCGACAGGGGAGTTCCTACAATGAGCAGTTCTTC
NA few TRBJ2-7 TRBV7-2 CASSLGTHEQYF TGTGCCAGCAGCTTGGGGACCCACGAGCAGTACTTC
TRBD2 few TRBJ2-1 TRBV7-3 CASSSQAGVSYNEQFF TGTGCCAGCAGCTCCCAAGCGGGAGTCTCCTACAATGAGCAGTTCTTC
NA NA TRBJ2-5 TRBV10-1 CASSDGSLGHQETQYF TGCGCCAGCAGTGACGGAAGCCTTGGGCACCAAGAGACCCAGTACTTC
TRBD2 once TRBJ2-1 TRBV5-3 CASSFLLAGGRGEQFF TGTGCCAGCAGCTTCCTACTAGCGGGAGGTAGGGGTGAGCAGTTCTTC
TRBD2 few TRBJ2-1 TRBV4-1 CASSQDLSGSGDEQFF TGCGCCAGCAGCCAAGACCTGAGCGGGAGTGGCGATGAGCAGTTCTTC
NA NA TRBJ2-6 TRBV11-2 CASSLAVVTGANVLTF TGTGCCAGCAGCTTAGCAGTGGTAACTGGGGCCAACGTCCTGACTTTC
TRBD1 many TRBJ1-2 TRBV12-3/TRBV12-4 CASSPSRETGSGYTF TGTGCCAGCAGTCCCAGCCGAGAGACAGGGAGTGGCTACACCTTC
TRBD2 NA TRBJ2-3 TRBV20-1 CSATPLFGREGSDTQYF TGCAGTGCTACCCCACTCTTCGGGAGGGAGGGATCAGATACGCAGTATTTT
NA many TRBJ2-6 TRBV4-2 CASSQERGSGANVLTF TGTGCCAGCAGCCAAGAACGGGGCTCTGGGGCCAACGTCCTGACTTTC
NA many TRBJ1-5 TRBV6-1 CASSVDKLRPQHF TGTGCCAGCAGTGTCGATAAGCTTCGGCCCCAGCATTTT
TRBD1 NA TRBJ2-4 TRBV14 CASSPHWTGVLAKNIQYF TGTGCCAGCAGCCCGCATTGGACAGGGGTGTTAGCCAAAAACATTCAGTACTTC
NA few TRBJ2-1 TRBV6-1 CASSLDSSYNEQFF TGTGCCAGCAGCCTCGACAGCTCCTACAATGAGCAGTTCTTC
NA few TRBJ2-1 TRBV7-6 CASSLAAGGNEQFF TGTGCCAGCAGCTTAGCGGCCGGCGGAAATGAGCAGTTCTTC
NA medium-sized TRBJ2-1 TRBV7-2 CASRRLGDEQFF TGTGCCAGCAGGCGCCTAGGGGATGAGCAGTTCTTC
NA NA TRBJ2-7 TRBV12-3/TRBV12-4 CASSSGRLQYF TGTGCCAGCAGTTCGGGTCGGTTGCAGTACTTC
NA NA TRBJ2-1 TRBV4-3 CASSQALDQNEQFF TGCGCCAGCAGCCAAGCCCTGGACCAAAATGAGCAGTTCTTC
NA NA TRBJ1-2 TRBV6-6 CASSSTDRFLLGYTF TGTGCCAGCAGTTCGACCGACAGGTTTCTCCTTGGCTACACCTTC
NA NA TRBJ2-5 TRBV7-2 CASSLGPRGTGDEQYF TGTGCCAGCAGCTTAGGGCCACGGGGCACTGGAGATGAGCAGTACTTC
TRBD2 NA TRBJ2-5 TRBV28 CASSLGLADQETQYF TGTGCCAGCAGTTTAGGACTAGCGGACCAAGAGACCCAGTACTTC
NA few TRBJ2-1 TRBV5-6 CASSLGGPSQETQFF TGTGCCAGCAGCTTGGGGGGACCGAGCCAAGAGACCCAGTTCTTC
TRBD2 NA TRBJ2-4 TRBV3-1 CASSQDPPSGSWYNEQYF TGTGCCAGCAGCCAAGATCCCCCTAGCGGGAGTTGGTACAATGAGCAGTACTTC
NA few TRBJ2-1 TRBV12-3/TRBV12-4 CASSLAGAYNEQFF TGTGCCAGCAGTTTAGCCGGGGCATACAATGAGCAGTTCTTC
NA NA TRBJ2-1 TRBV6-6 CASSKSSYNEQFF TGTGCCAGCAGTAAAAGCTCCTACAATGAGCAGTTCTTC
NA NA TRBJ2-1 TRBV7-6 CASSLGYRGGWDEQFF TGTGCCAGCAGCTTAGGTTACAGGGGAGGATGGGATGAGCAGTTCTTC
NA once TRBJ1-4 TRBV7-2 CASSLVNRDNEKLFF TGTGCCAGCAGCTTAGTAAACAGGGATAATGAAAAACTGTTTTTT
NA NA TRBJ1-1 TRBV12-3/TRBV12-4 CASSQYTGFAFF TGTGCCAGCAGTCAATATACAGGTTTTGCTTTCTTT
NA NA TRBJ2-5 TRBV28 CASSSPTETQYF TGTGCCAGCAGTTCACCGACAGAGACCCAGTACTTC
TRBD2 NA TRBJ2-6 TRBV12-3/TRBV12-4 CASIPGGGRGWANVLTF TGTGCCAGCATTCCTGGGGGGGGAAGGGGTTGGGCCAACGTCCTGACTTTC
NA NA TRBJ1-1 TRBV6-6 CASSGTAHGTEAFF TGTGCCAGCAGCGGGACGGCCCATGGGACTGAAGCTTTCTTT
TRBD2 many TRBJ2-7 TRBV5-4 CASSPDGFGRAYEQYF TGTGCCAGCAGCCCGGACGGTTTCGGGAGGGCCTACGAGCAGTACTTC
NA many TRBJ2-1 TRBV24-1 CATSADSHSIDNEQFF TGTGCCACCAGTGCGGACAGCCACTCTATTGACAATGAGCAGTTCTTC
NA NA TRBJ2-3 TRBV28 CASSLSHNTDTQYF TGTGCCAGCAGTTTGTCACATAACACAGATACGCAGTATTTT
NA NA TRBJ2-1 TRBV11-3 CASSHAPTGYNEQFF TGTGCCAGCAGCCATGCCCCAACAGGGTACAATGAGCAGTTCTTC
NA NA TRBJ1-2 TRBV24-1 CATSDSIRDGYTF TGTGCCACCAGTGATTCGATCAGGGATGGCTACACCTTC
NA NA TRBJ2-7 TRBV7-9 CASRAPGPNREQYF TGTGCCAGCAGGGCGCCAGGGCCCAATAGGGAGCAGTACTTC
TRBD2 NA TRBJ2-7 TRBV10-3 CAIRGTSGGGYEQYF TGTGCCATCAGAGGGACTAGCGGAGGGGGGTACGAGCAGTACTTC
NA NA TRBJ2-5 TRBV6-2/TRBV6-3 CASSFDTYQETQYF TGTGCCAGCAGTTTTGACACGTACCAAGAGACCCAGTACTTC